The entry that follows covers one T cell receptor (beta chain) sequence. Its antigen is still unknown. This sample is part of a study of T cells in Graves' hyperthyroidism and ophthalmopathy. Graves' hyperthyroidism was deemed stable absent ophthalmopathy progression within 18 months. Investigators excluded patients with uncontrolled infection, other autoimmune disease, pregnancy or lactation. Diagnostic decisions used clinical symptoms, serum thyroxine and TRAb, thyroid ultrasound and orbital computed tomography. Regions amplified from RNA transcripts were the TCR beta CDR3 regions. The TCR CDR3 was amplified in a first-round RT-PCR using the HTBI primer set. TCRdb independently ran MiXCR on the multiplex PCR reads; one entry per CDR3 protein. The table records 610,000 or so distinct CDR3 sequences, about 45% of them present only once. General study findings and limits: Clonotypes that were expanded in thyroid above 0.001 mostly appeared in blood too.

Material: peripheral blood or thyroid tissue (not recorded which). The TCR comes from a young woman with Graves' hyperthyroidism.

The CDR3 region has the DNA TGCAGTGCTAGAGACCCAGCAGCTAATGAAAAACTGTTTTTT. Translation gives CSARDPAANEKLFF. The rearrangement joins TRBV20-1 to TRBJ1-4; no firm D call. The CDR3 covers 14 residues. V shed 0 bases and J shed 3 bases, with 8 bases lying between them. Germline V gene data show CDR1 as DFQATT and CDR2 as SNEGSKA (reference sequence).